The subject of this entry is one T cell receptor (beta chain). Its antigen is undetermined. Sequenced by immunoSEQ multiplex PCR; TCRdb stores in-frame clones only, minus some. This sample has about 90,000 clones, with 92% found just once. The entry originates in a study of graft-versus-host responses after intestinal transplantation. Study overall: All of the recipients had induction that used anti-thymocyte globulin, then tacrolimus and steroids for approximately 3 years.

Study-wide results and limits: Ileal or blood samples showed some GvH clones first, and such clones were also found in recipient marrow.

This CDR3 is 17 amino acids long. Germline loops: CDR1 MDHEN, CDR2 SYDVKM. J lost 3 bases, V lost 7 bases, and 16 bases had no gene match. The input for sequencing was unstimulated CD4+ T cells sorted from spleen or lymph node cells, taken before intestinal transplant. This chain uses TRBV28 with TRBJ2-3, with 7 nucleotides matching TRBD2. The TCR originated in a human donor who received an intestinal transplant. DNA for the CDR3: TGTGCCAGCATTAATGTGGGAGGGCTCATTGGGACAGATACGCAGTATTTT. Encoded protein: CASINVGGLIGTDTQYF.